Listed below are T cell receptor beta chains from one sample, sequenced in a study of response to subunit inactivated influenza vaccine. TCRdb recomputed calls from the RT-PCR reads with MiXCR, one row per CDR3 protein. The sample has 550,000 to 800,000 distinct CDR3 sequences, 15% to 18% seen once. This sample comprised PBMCs from blood, obtained 11 to 12 days after vaccination. These receptors originate from a man aged 50-60 years who received an inactivated influenza vaccine. The CDR3 runs from the conserved cysteine through the conserved F or W. The D gene is left open where the match is weak. Only part of the rows carry a size: once, few, many, or a class if the clone is expanded.

CDR3 protein: CASETGTGENEQFF; CDR3 DNA: TGTGCCAGCGAGACCGGGACAGGGGAGAATGAGCAGTTCTTC; clone size: many; J gene: TRBJ2-1; D gene: TRBD1; V gene: TRBV28
CDR3 protein: CASSWGRSTDTQYF; CDR3 DNA: TGTGCCAGCAGCTGGGGACGCAGCACAGATACGCAGTATTTT; clone size: .; J gene: TRBJ2-3; D gene: .; V gene: TRBV7-9
CDR3 protein: CASSVGQGSNEQFF; CDR3 DNA: TGTGCCAGCAGCGTGGGACAGGGGTCCAATGAGCAGTTCTTC; clone size: few; J gene: TRBJ2-1; D gene: TRBD1; V gene: TRBV7-9
CDR3 protein: CASSLSKWEPLHF; CDR3 DNA: TGCGCCAGCAGCCTCTCGAAGTGGGAACCCCTCCACTTT; clone size: many; J gene: TRBJ1-6; D gene: .; V gene: TRBV4-3
CDR3 protein: CSVANGSYNSPLHF; CDR3 DNA: TGCAGCGTCGCTAACGGATCCTATAATTCACCCCTCCACTTT; clone size: few; J gene: TRBJ1-6; D gene: .; V gene: TRBV29-1
CDR3 protein: CASSEWTGDNEQFF; CDR3 DNA: TGTGCCAGCAGTGAATGGACAGGGGATAATGAGCAGTTCTTC; clone size: .; J gene: TRBJ2-1; D gene: TRBD1; V gene: TRBV6-1
CDR3 protein: CASSSPDARNVLTF; CDR3 DNA: TGTGCCAGCAGTTCCCCAGACGCGCGTAACGTCCTGACTTTC; clone size: few; J gene: TRBJ2-6; D gene: .; V gene: TRBV12-3/TRBV12-4
CDR3 protein: CATRGGPYEQYF; CDR3 DNA: TGTGCCACCAGGGGCGGGCCCTACGAGCAGTACTTC; clone size: few; J gene: TRBJ2-7; D gene: .; V gene: TRBV24-1
CDR3 protein: CASRGGTSGKRHNEQFF; CDR3 DNA: TGCGCCAGCAGGGGGGGGACTAGCGGGAAAAGACACAATGAGCAGTTCTTC; clone size: few; J gene: TRBJ2-1; D gene: TRBD2; V gene: TRBV5-1
CDR3 protein: CASSRELGADTQYF; CDR3 DNA: TGTGCCAGTAGCAGGGAACTCGGCGCAGATACGCAGTATTTT; clone size: few; J gene: TRBJ2-3; D gene: .; V gene: TRBV5-5
CDR3 protein: CASSLEPGVSGYGYTF; CDR3 DNA: TGTGCCAGCAGCTTAGAACCAGGGGTGAGCGGCTATGGCTACACCTTC; clone size: few; J gene: TRBJ1-2; D gene: .; V gene: TRBV7-2
CDR3 protein: CASSLRVITDTQYF; CDR3 DNA: TGTGCCAGCAGCTTGCGGGTGATCACAGATACGCAGTATTTT; clone size: .; J gene: TRBJ2-3; D gene: .; V gene: TRBV13
CDR3 protein: CASSQVRDEQFF; CDR3 DNA: TGTGCCAGCAGCCAAGTGAGGGATGAGCAGTTCTTC; clone size: .; J gene: TRBJ2-1; D gene: .; V gene: TRBV3-1
CDR3 protein: CASSQALGRYYEQYF; CDR3 DNA: TGCGCCAGCAGCCAAGCCCTCGGGCGGTACTACGAGCAGTACTTC; clone size: few; J gene: TRBJ2-7; D gene: .; V gene: TRBV4-3
CDR3 protein: CASSLQGYLSYNEQFF; CDR3 DNA: TGTGCCAGCAGCTTACAGGGATACCTCTCCTACAATGAGCAGTTCTTC; clone size: .; J gene: TRBJ2-1; D gene: .; V gene: TRBV5-6
CDR3 protein: CASSIVEYSLEEETQYF; CDR3 DNA: TGTGCCAGTAGTATAGTGGAATACTCCCTCGAGGAAGAGACCCAGTACTTC; clone size: .; J gene: TRBJ2-5; D gene: .; V gene: TRBV19
CDR3 protein: CASSLTMRQEDTQYF; CDR3 DNA: TGTGCCAGCAGCTTAACGATGAGGCAAGAAGATACGCAGTATTTT; clone size: .; J gene: TRBJ2-3; D gene: .; V gene: TRBV7-3
CDR3 protein: CASSLDLGANVLTF; CDR3 DNA: TGCGCCAGCAGCTTGGATCTGGGGGCCAACGTCCTGACTTTC; clone size: .; J gene: TRBJ2-6; D gene: .; V gene: TRBV5-1
CDR3 protein: CSASLDSSEQFF; CDR3 DNA: TGCAGTGCTAGCCTCGACTCTAGTGAGCAGTTCTTC; clone size: .; J gene: TRBJ2-1; D gene: .; V gene: TRBV20-1
CDR3 protein: CASRRGVTGELFF; CDR3 DNA: TGTGCCAGCAGAAGGGGTGTCACCGGGGAGCTGTTTTTT; clone size: many; J gene: TRBJ2-2; D gene: .; V gene: TRBV2
CDR3 protein: CASRDRASSYEQYF; CDR3 DNA: TGTGCCAGCCGGGACAGGGCGAGCTCCTACGAGCAGTACTTC; clone size: .; J gene: TRBJ2-7; D gene: TRBD1; V gene: TRBV3-1
CDR3 protein: CATSQQGTHQPQHF; CDR3 DNA: TGTGCCACCAGTCAACAGGGAACCCACCAGCCCCAGCATTTT; clone size: .; J gene: TRBJ1-5; D gene: .; V gene: TRBV24-1
CDR3 protein: CASSRIKRMGSTDTQYF; CDR3 DNA: TGTGCCAGCAGCCGCATCAAACGCATGGGGAGCACAGATACGCAGTATTTT; clone size: many; J gene: TRBJ2-3; D gene: .; V gene: TRBV7-9
CDR3 protein: CSARNFSRRTEAFF; CDR3 DNA: TGCAGTGCTAGGAATTTTTCTCGACGCACTGAAGCTTTCTTT; clone size: few; J gene: TRBJ1-1; D gene: .; V gene: TRBV20-1
CDR3 protein: CASSLETAPNRGITNTGELFF; CDR3 DNA: TGCGCCAGCAGCTTGGAGACCGCTCCGAACAGGGGGATAACGAACACCGGGGAGCTGTTTTTT; clone size: few; J gene: TRBJ2-2; D gene: TRBD1; V gene: TRBV5-1
CDR3 protein: CASGRGGAGTQYF; CDR3 DNA: TGTGCCTCGGGGCGGGGAGGCGCAGGGACCCAGTACTTC; clone size: .; J gene: TRBJ2-5; D gene: .; V gene: TRBV6-1
CDR3 protein: CASSPIPRFRELKETQYF; CDR3 DNA: TGTGCCAGCAGCCCCATTCCTCGTTTTCGGGAGCTAAAAGAGACCCAGTACTTC; clone size: .; J gene: TRBJ2-5; D gene: .; V gene: TRBV11-2
CDR3 protein: CASSQDSQGRVSPLHF; CDR3 DNA: TGCGCCAGCAGCCAAGATTCGCAGGGCCGAGTTTCACCCCTCCACTTT; clone size: .; J gene: TRBJ1-6; D gene: .; V gene: TRBV4-1
CDR3 protein: CASNPFQRGLTDTQYF; CDR3 DNA: TGTGCCAGCAATCCCTTCCAGCGGGGCCTCACAGATACGCAGTATTTT; clone size: few; J gene: TRBJ2-3; D gene: TRBD2; V gene: TRBV6-2/TRBV6-3
CDR3 protein: CSARRTDGGGVGEQYF; CDR3 DNA: TGCAGTGCTAGACGTACAGACGGGGGCGGGGTAGGAGAGCAGTACTTC; clone size: .; J gene: TRBJ2-7; D gene: .; V gene: TRBV20-1
CDR3 protein: CASSLHLTGGFNEQFF; CDR3 DNA: TGTGCCAGCAGTTTACACTTGACAGGTGGTTTCAATGAGCAGTTCTTC; clone size: few; J gene: TRBJ2-1; D gene: .; V gene: TRBV12-3/TRBV12-4
CDR3 protein: CASSAIGGSYEQFF; CDR3 DNA: TGTGCCAGCAGTGCGATCGGCGGGTCTTATGAGCAGTTCTTC; clone size: .; J gene: TRBJ2-1; D gene: .; V gene: TRBV6-1
CDR3 protein: CASSALRGGRYNEQFF; CDR3 DNA: TGTGCCAGCAGTGCCCTGAGGGGGGGCAGATACAATGAGCAGTTCTTC; clone size: few; J gene: TRBJ2-1; D gene: .; V gene: TRBV2
CDR3 protein: CASSETPRDGYTF; CDR3 DNA: TGTGCCAGCAGTGAGACCCCGAGGGATGGCTACACCTTC; clone size: few; J gene: TRBJ1-2; D gene: .; V gene: TRBV6-1
CDR3 protein: CASSVPVVAKGNEQFF; CDR3 DNA: TGCGCCAGCAGTGTCCCCGTGGTAGCTAAAGGCAATGAGCAGTTCTTC; clone size: few; J gene: TRBJ2-1; D gene: .; V gene: TRBV10-1
CDR3 protein: CASSDRWVVSSSNEQFF; CDR3 DNA: TGTGCCAGCAGTGATCGGTGGGTTGTGTCGAGCTCCAATGAGCAGTTCTTC; clone size: many; J gene: TRBJ2-1; D gene: .; V gene: TRBV6-1
CDR3 protein: CASSGPGGDEQFF; CDR3 DNA: TGTGCCAGCAGCGGCCCAGGGGGGGATGAGCAGTTCTTC; clone size: .; J gene: TRBJ2-1; D gene: .; V gene: TRBV9
CDR3 protein: CASSQARTESTDTQYF; CDR3 DNA: TGCGCCAGCAGCCAGGCCCGGACAGAAAGCACAGATACGCAGTATTTT; clone size: .; J gene: TRBJ2-3; D gene: .; V gene: TRBV4-1
CDR3 protein: CASSFTGGGGNSPLHF; CDR3 DNA: TGTGCCAGCAGCTTTACAGGGGGGGGAGGGAATTCACCCCTCCACTTT; clone size: few; J gene: TRBJ1-6; D gene: TRBD1; V gene: TRBV7-2
CDR3 protein: CASSFRGAQGFYEQYF; CDR3 DNA: TGTGCCAGCAGCTTCAGGGGGGCGCAGGGCTTCTACGAGCAGTACTTC; clone size: .; J gene: TRBJ2-7; D gene: .; V gene: TRBV7-8
CDR3 protein: CASKPGSVQTQYF; CDR3 DNA: TGTGCCAGCAAACCAGGGTCGGTACAGACCCAGTACTTC; clone size: .; J gene: TRBJ2-5; D gene: .; V gene: TRBV27
CDR3 protein: CASNSLGEQFF; CDR3 DNA: TGTGCCAGCAACTCCCTGGGTGAGCAGTTCTTC; clone size: few; J gene: TRBJ2-1; D gene: .; V gene: TRBV7-9